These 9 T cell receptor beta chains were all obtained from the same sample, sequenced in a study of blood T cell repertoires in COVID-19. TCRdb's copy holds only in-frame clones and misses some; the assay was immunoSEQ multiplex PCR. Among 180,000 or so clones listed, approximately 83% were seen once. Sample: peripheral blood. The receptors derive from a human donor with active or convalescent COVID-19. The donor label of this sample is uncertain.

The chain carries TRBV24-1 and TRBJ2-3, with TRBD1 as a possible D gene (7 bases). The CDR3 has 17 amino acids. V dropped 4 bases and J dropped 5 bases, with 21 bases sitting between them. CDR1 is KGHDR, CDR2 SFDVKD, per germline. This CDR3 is CATSDSRGTDWGDTQYF. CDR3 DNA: TGTGCCACCAGTGACAGCCGGGGGACAGACTGGGGAGATACGCAGTATTTT.

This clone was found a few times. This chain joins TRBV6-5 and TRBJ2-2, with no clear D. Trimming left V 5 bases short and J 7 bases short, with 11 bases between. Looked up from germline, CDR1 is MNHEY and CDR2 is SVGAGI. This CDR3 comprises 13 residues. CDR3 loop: CASSRLVGGELFF. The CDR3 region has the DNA TGTGCCAGCAGTCGCCTAGTTGGCGGGGAGCTGTTTTTT.

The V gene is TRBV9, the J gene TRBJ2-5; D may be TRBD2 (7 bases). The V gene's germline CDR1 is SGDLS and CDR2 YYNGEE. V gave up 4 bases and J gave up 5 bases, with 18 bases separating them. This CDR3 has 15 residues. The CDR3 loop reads CASSLGGGREETQYF. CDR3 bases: TGTGCCAGCAGCTTAGGTGGGGGGCGGGAGGAGACCCAGTACTTC.

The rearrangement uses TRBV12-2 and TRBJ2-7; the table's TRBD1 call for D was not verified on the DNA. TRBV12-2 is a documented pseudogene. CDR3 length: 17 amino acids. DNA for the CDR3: TGTGCAAGTCGCTTCAGGGGGCTACTACCAATTAATTACGAGCAGTACTTC. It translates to CASRFRGLLPINYEQYF.

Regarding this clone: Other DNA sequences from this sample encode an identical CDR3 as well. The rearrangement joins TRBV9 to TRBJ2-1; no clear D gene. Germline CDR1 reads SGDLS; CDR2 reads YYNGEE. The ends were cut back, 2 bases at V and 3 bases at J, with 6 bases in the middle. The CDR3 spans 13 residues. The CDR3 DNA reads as TGTGCCAGCAGCGTCGCCAGCTACAATGAGCAGTTCTTC. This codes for CASSVASYNEQFF.

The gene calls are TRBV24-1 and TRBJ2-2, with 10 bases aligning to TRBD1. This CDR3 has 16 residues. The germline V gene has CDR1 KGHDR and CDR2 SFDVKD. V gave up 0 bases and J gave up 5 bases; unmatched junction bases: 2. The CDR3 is CATSDLGTGETGELFF. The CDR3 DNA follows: TGTGCCACCAGTGATTTGGGGACAGGGGAAACCGGGGAGCTGTTTTTT.

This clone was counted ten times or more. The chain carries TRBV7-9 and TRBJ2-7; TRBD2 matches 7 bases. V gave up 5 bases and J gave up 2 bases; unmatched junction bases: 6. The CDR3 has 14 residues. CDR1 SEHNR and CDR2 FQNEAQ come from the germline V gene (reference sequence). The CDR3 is CASSTASGPYEQYF. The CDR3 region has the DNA TGTGCCAGCAGCACAGCTAGCGGCCCCTACGAGCAGTACTTC.

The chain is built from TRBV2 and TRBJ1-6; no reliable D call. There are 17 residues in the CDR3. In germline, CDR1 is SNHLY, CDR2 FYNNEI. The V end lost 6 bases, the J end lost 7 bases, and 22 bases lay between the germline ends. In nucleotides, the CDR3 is TGTGCCAGCAGGAGAACTAGGAGGGAACAAGGGAATTCACCCCTCCACTTT. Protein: CASRRTRREQGNSPLHF.

In DNA, the CDR3 is TGTGCCAGCAGCCGGGGAGGGGAGCAGTACTTC. Amino acids: CASSRGGEQYF. V is TRBV5-4 and J is TRBJ2-7; 7 nucleotides match TRBD2. Germline V gene data show CDR1 as SGHNT and CDR2 as YYREEE (reference sequence). V shed 4 bases, J shed 7 bases, and the junction held 2 bases outside the gene matches. The length of the CDR3 is 11 residues.